A selection of T cell receptor beta chains follows, all from one sample in a study of blood T cell repertoires in COVID-19. This table comes from immunoSEQ multiplex PCR, and its TCRdb copy is limited to in-frame clones, with some not included. The sample contains under 400,000 clones, about 92% of which appear only once. The specimen sequenced was peripheral blood. These TCRs come from a woman aged 60-70 years with COVID-19, enrolled during active disease. Both conserved end residues are part of each CDR3. A D gene is named only where the DNA matches it firmly. Clone size is shown for a subset of rows, as once, few, many or a class of expanded clone.

V: TRBV7-9; D: TRBD1; size: -; J: TRBJ1-6; DNA: TGTGCCAGCAGCCCGTGGGACAGTAATTCACCCCTCCACTTT; CDR3: CASSPWDSNSPLHF
V: TRBV5-1; D: -; size: -; J: TRBJ1-2; DNA: TGCGCCAGCAGCCCAGCAACAGGGCCTTATGGCTACACCTTC; CDR3: CASSPATGPYGYTF
V: TRBV7-2; D: TRBD1; size: -; J: TRBJ1-1; DNA: TGTGCCAGCAGCTTATTTTCGGCCACAGGGGGCACGAATACTGAAGCTTTCTTT; CDR3: CASSLFSATGGTNTEAFF
V: TRBV18; D: TRBD2; size: -; J: TRBJ2-7; DNA: TGTGCCAGCTCAGGGATGGCGGGGGGGCCGACCTACGAGCAGTACTTC; CDR3: CASSGMAGGPTYEQYF
V: TRBV5-1; D: -; size: -; J: TRBJ1-1; DNA: TGCGCCAGCAGCTCCTCGGACCCCGGGGGCACTGAAGCTTTCTTT; CDR3: CASSSSDPGGTEAFF
V: TRBV28; D: -; size: few; J: TRBJ1-2; DNA: TGTGCCAGCAGTTTAGGGCAGGGATATGGCTACACCTTC; CDR3: CASSLGQGYGYTF
V: TRBV6-1; D: -; size: -; J: TRBJ1-2; DNA: TGTGCCAGCAGTGATCTGCAGTACTATGGCTACACCTTC; CDR3: CASSDLQYYGYTF
V: TRBV5-8; D: TRBD1; size: -; J: TRBJ2-3; DNA: TGTGCCAGCAGATCCCGGACAGGGGTTTCAGATACGCAGTATTTT; CDR3: CASRSRTGVSDTQYF
V: TRBV27; D: TRBD1; size: -; J: TRBJ1-2; DNA: TGTGCCAGCAAGCCGGGACAGACCTATAACTATGGCTACACCTTC; CDR3: CASKPGQTYNYGYTF
V: TRBV7-9; D: -; size: -; J: TRBJ1-2; DNA: TGTGCCAGCAGCTTAGCGGGGACACCGATCGCCTATGGCTACACCTTC; CDR3: CASSLAGTPIAYGYTF
V: TRBV6-2/TRBV6-3; D: TRBD2; size: -; J: TRBJ2-1; DNA: TGTGCCAGCAGTTACTCGAGGACTAGCTACCACAATGAGCAGTTCTTC; CDR3: CASSYSRTSYHNEQFF
V: TRBV6-5; D: TRBD1; size: -; J: TRBJ2-7; DNA: TGTGCCAGCAGTTACCGAGGACAGGGTTCCTACGAGCAGTACTTC; CDR3: CASSYRGQGSYEQYF
V: TRBV19; D: -; size: -; J: TRBJ2-7; DNA: TGTGCCAGCCTCGGGGGCGAGCAGTACTTC; CDR3: CASLGGEQYF
V: TRBV27; D: TRBD1; size: -; J: TRBJ1-6; DNA: TGTGCCAGCAGTTTAAAGGGACAGCGTAACTCACCCCTCCACTTT; CDR3: CASSLKGQRNSPLHF
V: TRBV19; D: TRBD1; size: -; J: TRBJ1-4; DNA: TGTGCCACCCAGCCCGCCGACAGGGGAGCAACTAATGAAAAACTGTTTTTT; CDR3: CATQPADRGATNEKLFF
V: TRBV11-3; D: TRBD2; size: few; J: TRBJ2-3; DNA: TGTGCCAGCAGCTCGGGACTAGCGGGGGTCACAGATACGCAGTATTTT; CDR3: CASSSGLAGVTDTQYF
V: TRBV30; D: -; size: -; J: TRBJ2-7; DNA: TGTGCCTGGAGTACGGGTGTCCGAGGCTACGAGCAGTACTTC; CDR3: CAWSTGVRGYEQYF
V: TRBV6-5; D: -; size: -; J: TRBJ2-1; DNA: TGTGCCAGCAGTTTCACTAGACTACCATACAATGAGCAGTTCTTC; CDR3: CASSFTRLPYNEQFF
V: TRBV7-2; D: -; size: -; J: TRBJ1-5; DNA: TGTGCCAGCAGCTTAGATCCGGGAGGGAATCAGCCCCAGCATTTT; CDR3: CASSLDPGGNQPQHF
V: TRBV7-8; D: -; size: -; J: TRBJ1-5; DNA: TGTGCCAGCAGCCCGCAGGTGGGCAGGGAACGCAATCAGCCCCAGCATTTT; CDR3: CASSPQVGRERNQPQHF
V: TRBV11-1; D: -; size: -; J: TRBJ2-7; DNA: TGTGCCAGCAGCTTTAGTTCCGGTGCCCCCTACGAGCAGTACTTC; CDR3: CASSFSSGAPYEQYF
V: TRBV6-2/TRBV6-3; D: TRBD1; size: -; J: TRBJ2-6; DNA: TGTGCCAGCAGTTCGGACAGGGCTGGGGCCAACGTCCTGACTTTC; CDR3: CASSSDRAGANVLTF
V: TRBV19; D: TRBD2; size: -; J: TRBJ2-2; DNA: TGTGCCAGTAGAACGACTAGCGGGGGTTCAGGGGAGCTGTTTTTT; CDR3: CASRTTSGGSGELFF
V: TRBV30; D: -; size: -; J: TRBJ1-2; DNA: TGTGCCTGGACCACAGGTGTCTATGGCTACACCTTC; CDR3: CAWTTGVYGYTF
V: TRBV18; D: TRBD1; size: -; J: TRBJ2-1; DNA: TGTGCCAGCTCACCACTGGTGGGACAGGGATCTGAGCAGTTCTTC; CDR3: CASSPLVGQGSEQFF
V: TRBV4-1; D: -; size: -; J: TRBJ1-2; DNA: TGCGCCAGCAGCCAAGAGAGACAGAACTATGGCTACACCTTC; CDR3: CASSQERQNYGYTF
V: TRBV7-9; D: -; size: once; J: TRBJ2-1; DNA: TGTGCCAGCAGCTTCCAGGGTGTTTCCTACAATGAGCAGTTCTTC; CDR3: CASSFQGVSYNEQFF
V: TRBV19; D: -; size: -; J: TRBJ1-2; DNA: TGTGCCAGCCGGACAGTTGGGTGGTACACCTTC; CDR3: CASRTVGWYTF
V: TRBV7-3; D: TRBD2; size: -; J: TRBJ2-1; DNA: TGTGCCAGCAGCCGCTATATAGCGGGGGGAAACAATGAGCAGTTCTTC; CDR3: CASSRYIAGGNNEQFF
V: TRBV29-1; D: -; size: -; J: TRBJ2-1; DNA: TGCAGCTTTAGAGCGGTGGGCTCCTACAATGAGCAGTTCTTC; CDR3: CSFRAVGSYNEQFF
V: TRBV10-3; D: -; size: -; J: TRBJ2-1; DNA: TGTGCCATCAGTGAGCCTGACAACGTTGAGCAGTTCTTC; CDR3: CAISEPDNVEQFF
V: TRBV15; D: -; size: -; J: TRBJ1-2; DNA: TGTGCCACCAGCAGTAATCGAGGTTTAAGGGGCTACACCTTC; CDR3: CATSSNRGLRGYTF
V: TRBV18; D: -; size: once; J: TRBJ1-5; DNA: TGTGCCAGCTCACCACAGAGAACCCCCGGGGAGCCCCAGCATTTT; CDR3: CASSPQRTPGEPQHF
V: TRBV30; D: -; size: -; J: TRBJ1-1; DNA: TGTGCCTGGAGTAGCGGCAGGAACACTGAAGCTTTCTTT; CDR3: CAWSSGRNTEAFF
V: TRBV20-1; D: -; size: -; J: TRBJ1-1; DNA: TGCAGTGCTAGTCGCCTGAGCAGGGCTGGGACTGAAGCTTTCTTT; CDR3: CSASRLSRAGTEAFF
V: TRBV3-1/TRBV3-2; D: TRBD2; size: -; J: TRBJ2-7; DNA: TGTGCCAGCAGCCTCCAGGGTGGCGGGGGCGAGCAGTACTTC; CDR3: CASSLQGGGGEQYF
V: TRBV3-1/TRBV3-2; D: -; size: -; J: TRBJ1-1; DNA: TGTGCCAGCAGCCAAGAATGGGCCTCCCCCAGAATGGGGTCGGGATTGAACACTGAAGCTTTCTTT; CDR3: CASSQEWASPRMGSGLNTEAFF
V: TRBV13; D: TRBD1; size: -; J: TRBJ1-6; DNA: TGTGCCAGCAGCCCCGGACAGGGGTATAATTCACCCCTCCACTTT; CDR3: CASSPGQGYNSPLHF
V: TRBV4-1; D: TRBD1; size: -; J: TRBJ1-6; DNA: TGCGCCAGCAGCCAACAGACAGGGGATAATTCACCCCTCCACTTT; CDR3: CASSQQTGDNSPLHF